These T cell receptor beta chains were read from a single sample in a study of molecular identifiers for immune sequencing clone quantification. TCRdb fed the PCR reads into MiXCR, producing one record per CDR3 protein. The sample shows about 330,000 distinct CDR3 sequences, roughly 24% of them seen only once. Sample: naive CD8+ T cells from blood, with Jurkat cell RNA spiked in. All receptors derive from a human donor in good health. Some libraries in this study had Jurkat cell RNA spiked in. The CDR3 runs from the conserved cysteine through the conserved F or W. A D gene is named only where the DNA matches it firmly. A row's size may be missing; if present it is once, few, many or a size class.

clone size,V gene,D gene,J gene,CDR3 protein,CDR3 DNA
few,TRBV12-5,TRBD2,TRBJ2-3,CASGLAGGNTDTQYF,TGTGCTAGTGGTTTGGCGGGAGGCAACACAGATACGCAGTATTTT
few,TRBV20-1,-,TRBJ1-1,CSARGPILNTEAFF,TGCAGTGCTCGGGGACCGATACTGAACACTGAAGCTTTCTTT
-,TRBV7-9,-,TRBJ2-1,CASSDSEISYNEQFF,TGTGCCAGCAGTGATAGCGAGATATCCTACAATGAGCAGTTCTTC
many,TRBV7-2,-,TRBJ2-5,CASSCPPDQETQYF,TGTGCCAGCAGCTGCCCCCCGGACCAAGAGACCCAGTACTTC
many,TRBV6-7,-,TRBJ1-5,CASSYSMPGAGQPQHF,TGTGCCAGCAGTTACTCGATGCCAGGGGCCGGTCAGCCCCAGCATTTT
many,TRBV29-1,-,TRBJ2-5,CSVEGAGGQETQYF,TGCAGCGTTGAAGGGGCAGGGGGGCAAGAGACCCAGTACTTC
-,TRBV29-1,TRBD2,TRBJ2-2,CSVEGGRVGGELFF,TGCAGCGTTGAAGGCGGGAGGGTTGGCGGGGAGCTGTTTTTT
-,TRBV2,TRBD2,TRBJ2-3,CASHLGLAGVADTQYF,TGTGCCAGCCACCTAGGCCTAGCGGGAGTTGCAGATACGCAGTATTTT
few,TRBV6-6,TRBD1,TRBJ2-6,CASRADRVFSQSNSGANVLTF,TGTGCCAGCAGGGCGGACAGGGTTTTTAGCCAATCTAACTCTGGGGCCAACGTCCTGACTTTC
many,TRBV5-1,-,TRBJ1-1,CASSPWASGSAGVEAFF,TGCGCCAGCAGCCCTTGGGCCTCAGGGTCCGCGGGGGTAGAAGCTTTCTTT
many,TRBV28,TRBD1,TRBJ1-1,CASSLSLTGVNTEAFF,TGTGCCAGCAGTTTGTCTCTAACAGGGGTGAACACTGAAGCTTTCTTT
few,TRBV6-1,-,TRBJ1-1,CASSDASAEAFF,TGTGCCAGCAGTGATGCGAGCGCTGAAGCTTTCTTT
few,TRBV12-3/TRBV12-4,TRBD2,TRBJ2-3,CASRPSLAGPRDTQYF,TGTGCCAGCAGACCCTCACTAGCGGGTCCTCGGGATACGCAGTATTTT
many,TRBV4-2,-,TRBJ2-3,CASSQVEAVPTDTQYF,TGTGCCAGCAGCCAAGTCGAAGCCGTCCCCACAGATACGCAGTATTTT
-,TRBV5-1,-,TRBJ1-5,CASSPFRDISNRPQHF,TGCGCCAGCAGCCCTTTCCGGGACATTAGCAATCGGCCCCAGCATTTT